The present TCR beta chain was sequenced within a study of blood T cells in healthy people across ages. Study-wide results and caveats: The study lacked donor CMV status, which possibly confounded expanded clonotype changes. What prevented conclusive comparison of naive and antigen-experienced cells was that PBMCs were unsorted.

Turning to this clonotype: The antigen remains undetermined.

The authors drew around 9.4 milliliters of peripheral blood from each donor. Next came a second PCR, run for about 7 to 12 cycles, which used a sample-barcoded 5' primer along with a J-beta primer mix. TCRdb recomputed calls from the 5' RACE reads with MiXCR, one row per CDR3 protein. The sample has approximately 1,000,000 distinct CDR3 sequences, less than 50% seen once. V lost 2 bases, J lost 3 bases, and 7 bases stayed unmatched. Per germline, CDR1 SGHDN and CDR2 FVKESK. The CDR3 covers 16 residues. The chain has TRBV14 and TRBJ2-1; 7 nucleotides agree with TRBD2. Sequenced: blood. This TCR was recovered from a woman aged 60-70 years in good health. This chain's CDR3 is CASSQYGLAVYNEQFF. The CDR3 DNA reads TGTGCCAGCAGCCAATATGGTCTAGCGGTCTACAATGAGCAGTTCTTC.